Following are 21 T cell receptor beta chains from one sample sequenced in a study of cytomegalovirus exposure and HLA in healthy donors. Use of 60 Vbeta and 13 Jbeta primers characterized the PCR. Measured with immunoSEQ multiplex PCR; TCRdb has only the in-frame clones, and not every one. This sample carries more than 50,000 clones, roughly 74% of them seen once, and the ten largest clones take approximately 22%. The sequencing sample was made of PBMCs. All receptors come from a woman aged 40 to 50 in good health and CMV-seropositive.

As regards this clone: The junction does not match germline at one end; this may be a read error. Other DNA sequences within the sample encode an identical CDR3. V gene TRBV13 combines with J gene TRBJ1-2, with 7 bases matching TRBD1. The CDR3 has 13 amino acids. In germline, CDR1 is PRHDT, CDR2 FYEKMQ (reference sequence). The CDR3 region has the DNA TGTGCCAGCAGCTTAGAGGGGGACAGAGGCTATACCTTC. Protein product: CASSLEGDRGYTF.

The genes are TRBV11-2 and TRBJ2-3, with TRBD2 identical over 13 bases. The CDR3 covers 16 residues. The V and J ends lost 3 bases and 5 bases, in that order; junction bases with no gene match: 5. Germline CDR1 reads SGHAT; CDR2 reads FQNNGV. The CDR3 loop is CASSFTSGGAEDTQYF. As DNA, the CDR3 is TGTGCCAGCAGCTTCACTAGCGGGGGGGCGGAAGATACGCAGTATTTT.

The chain employs TRBV27 and TRBJ2-6; possibly TRBD2 for D (5 bases). V was pared by 2 bases and J by 1 base, with 6 bases between. The germline CDR1 and CDR2 sequences are MNHEY and SMNVEV (reference sequence). The CDR3 extends over 15 amino acids. The CDR3 protein is CASSLGRSGANVLTF. The CDR3 DNA reads TGTGCCAGCAGTTTAGGGAGATCTGGGGCCAACGTCCTGACTTTC.

DNA of the CDR3: TGTGCCAGCAGCCGCGGGACGGGGGATTTCAGCTACACCTTC. This codes for CASSRGTGDFSYTF. The V and J genes are TRBV7-9 and TRBJ1-2; the D gene is possibly TRBD1 (5 bases). In germline, CDR1 is SEHNR, CDR2 FQNEAQ (reference sequence). The V end lost 5 bases, the J end lost 9 bases, and 19 bases lay between the germline ends. This CDR3 spans 14 amino acids.

The chain links TRBV10-3 to TRBJ1-3, with D uncertain. CDR3 length equals 14 residues. Germline V gene lookup returns CDR1 ENHRY and CDR2 SYGVKD. Trimming stripped 6 bases from V and 0 bases from J, with 9 bases between. CDR3 sequence reads: CAIREQSSGNTIYF. The DNA of the CDR3 is TGTGCCATCAGGGAACAGAGCTCTGGAAACACCATATATTTT.

This chain joins TRBV29-1 and TRBJ1-1; D gene unclear. Germline CDR1 reads SQVTM; CDR2 reads ANQGSEA. The ends were cut back, 5 bases at V and 7 bases at J, with 8 bases in the middle. The CDR3 spans 10 residues. The CDR3 spells CSVSTVEAFF. The CDR3 coding sequence is TGCAGCGTTAGTACGGTTGAAGCTTTCTTT.

Comments on this clone: The sample has other DNA sequences that encode this CDR3 too. The V and J genes are TRBV6-1 and TRBJ2-7, with 9 bases lining up with TRBD1. Losses at the gene ends were 3 bases for V and 4 bases for J; bases not matched to a gene: 1. Germline loops: CDR1 MNHNS, CDR2 SASEGT. The CDR3 is 13 amino acids. CDR3 residues: CASSEDRGYEQYF. The CDR3 DNA reads TGTGCCAGCAGTGAGGACAGGGGTTACGAGCAGTACTTC.

Note on this clone: The junction and the germline gene differ at one end; a read error may be behind it. The rearrangement joins TRBV7-9 to TRBJ1-1, with 8 bases identical to TRBD1. CDR3 size: 12 residues. Looked up from germline, CDR1 is SEHNR and CDR2 is FQNEAQ (reference sequence). The CDR3 protein is CSSSVDRGEAFF. CDR3 bases: TGTTCCAGCAGCGTTGACAGGGGCGAAGCTTTCTTT.

The gene calls are TRBV9 and TRBJ2-3, with D unclear. Germline CDR1 reads SGDLS; CDR2 reads YYNGEE. The V gene lost 0 bases and the J gene lost 3 bases, with 5 bases spanning the gap. This CDR3 has 13 amino acids. The CDR3 DNA follows: TGTGCCAGCAGCGTAGCCTTGACAGATACGCAGTATTTT. It is translated as CASSVALTDTQYF.

This clone was seen a handful of times. The V call is TRBV15, the J call TRBJ2-2; a weak D match, TRBD2 (5 bases). The CDR3 spans 15 residues. CDR1 is LNHNV, CDR2 YYDKDF, per germline (reference sequence). V lost 0 bases and J lost 4, with 9 bases in between. In DNA, the CDR3 is TGTGCCACCAGCAGAGATAAGAGGGCCACCGGGGAGCTGTTTTTT. Its protein product is CATSRDKRATGELFF.

The V and J genes are TRBV11-3 and TRBJ2-2; TRBD2 might be the D (6 bases). Trimming pared 3 bases from V and 0 bases from J, leaving 14 bases between. CDR3 length: 17 residues. Germline lookup yields CDR1 SGHNT and CDR2 YENEEA. CDR3 sequence reads: CASSLRTGTPNTGELFF. In DNA form, the CDR3 reads TGTGCCAGCAGCTTGCGAACCGGGACTCCGAACACCGGGGAGCTGTTTTTT.

This sequence joins TRBV5-1 and TRBJ2-1; D ambiguous. This CDR3 has 15 amino acids. Germline-derived CDR1 and CDR2 are SGHRS and YFSETQ. The ends were cut back, 3 bases at V and 2 bases at J, with 12 bases in the middle. The DNA for the CDR3 is TGCGCCAGCAGCTCCCCAGGTGAACCCTACAATGAGCAGTTCTTC. It is translated as CASSSPGEPYNEQFF.

The chain carries TRBV27 and TRBJ1-2; perhaps TRBD1 as D (5 bases). Germline V gene sequence: CDR1 MNHEY, CDR2 SMNVEV (reference sequence). The CDR3 totals 13 residues. The ends were cut back, 2 bases at V and 2 bases at J, with 6 bases in the middle. The CDR3 DNA reads as TGTGCCAGCAGTTTACGGGGGAACTATGGCTACACCTTC. Its protein is CASSLRGNYGYTF.

The genes are TRBV9 and TRBJ1-2; D unresolved. The V and J ends lost 0 bases and 4 bases respectively, with 10 bases between them. This CDR3 comprises 14 residues. The germline gives CDR1 SGDLS, CDR2 YYNGEE. CDR3 loop: CASSVGLEIYGYTF. CDR3 bases: TGTGCCAGCAGCGTAGGACTCGAGATCTATGGCTACACCTTC.

This chain uses TRBV29-1 with TRBJ1-1; D might be TRBD1 (6 bases). The length of the CDR3 is 14 residues. CDR1 and CDR2 from the germline V gene are SQVTM and ANQGSEA. Trimming removed 8 bases from V and 1 base from J, with 17 bases in between. CDR3 DNA: TGCAGCCCAAGAGGACAGCGTTGGAACACTGAAGCTTTCTTT. Its translation is CSPRGQRWNTEAFF.

This clone was seen a single time. The chain uses TRBV11-2 and TRBJ2-7; 9 bases map to TRBD2. Germline-derived CDR1 and CDR2 are SGHAT and FQNNGV. The CDR3 has 15 amino acids. V was clipped by 1 base and J by 3 bases; unmatched bases: 4. The CDR3 is CASSLGGLAYYEQYF. The CDR3 DNA reads TGTGCCAGCAGCTTAGGGGGACTAGCATACTACGAGCAGTACTTC.

The table lists this clone with a count of one. The genes are TRBV7-2 and TRBJ2-3; D unclear. This CDR3 contains 14 residues. Germline assignment: CDR1 SGHTA and CDR2 FQGNSA. The V gene lost 3 bases and the J gene lost 6 bases, with 13 bases spanning the gap. The CDR3 nucleotides are TGTGCCAGCAGCTTGGCCTCTCCGTTGGATACGCAGTATTTT. Its protein is CASSLASPLDTQYF.

V gene TRBV2 combines with J gene TRBJ2-5, with TRBD2 matching 13 bases. Trimming cost V 3 bases and J 1 base; bases outside gene matches: 8. Germline-derived CDR1 and CDR2 are SNHLY and FYNNEI. This CDR3 region has 18 residues. The DNA for the CDR3 is TGTGCCAGCAGTGATTTTGTCGGACTAGCGGGGGTCCAAGAGACCCAGTACTTC. As protein: CASSDFVGLAGVQETQYF.

V gene TRBV5-5 combines with J gene TRBJ1-1, with D possibly TRBD1 on 5 matching bases. This CDR3 contains 14 residues. The germline gives CDR1 SGHKS, CDR2 YYEKEE (reference sequence). V was pared by 1 base and J by 5 bases, with 12 bases between. The CDR3 nucleotides read TGTGCCAGCAGCTTGAGGCAGGGAGGTACTGAAGCTTTCTTT. Its protein product is CASSLRQGGTEAFF.

The chain has TRBV6-1 and TRBJ1-1; TRBD1 aligns across 8 bases. Germline trimming cut 8 bases from V and 0 bases from J; bases unmatched to any gene: 2. This CDR3 comprises 13 residues. Germline assignment: CDR1 MNHNS and CDR2 SASEGT. CDR3 protein: CASGGQVNTEAFF. The CDR3 bases are TGTGCCAGCGGGGGACAGGTGAACACTGAAGCTTTCTTT.

V is TRBV30 and J is TRBJ1-2; TRBD1 agrees at 7 bases. Germline CDR1 GTSNPN, CDR2 SVGIG (reference sequence). Trimming cost V 1 base and J 3 bases; bases outside gene matches: 2. The CDR3 has 13 residues. CDR3 in DNA: TGTGCCTGGAGTGAAGGACAGGACTATGGCTACACCTTC. Its protein is CAWSEGQDYGYTF. Complete variable domain (other parts from reference TRBV30 and TRBJ1-2): SQTIHQWPATLVQPVGSPLSLECTVEGTSNPNLYWYRQAAGRGLQLLFYSVGIGQISSEVPQNLSASRPQDRQFILSSKKLLLSDSGFYLCAWSEGQDYGYTFGSGTRLTVV.